These T cell receptor beta chains were read from a single sample in a study of identical twins. From the 5' RACE reads, TCRdb called clonotypes with MiXCR, one entry per CDR3 protein. The sample has hundreds of thousands of distinct CDR3 sequences, approximately 6.1% seen once; the top ten hold roughly 2%. The sample was naive T cells sorted from blood. The receptors come from a young man in good health. Each CDR3 is given with its conserved first and last residue. D genes are given only for firm matches. For some rows the clone size is stated as once, few or many, or as a class when expanded; others skip it.

CDR3 DNA: TGTGCCAGCAGCTCCGGACTAGCGGGAGGGCAGAATGAGCAGTTCTTC
CDR3 protein: CASSSGLAGGQNEQFF
clone size: .
D gene: TRBD2
J gene: TRBJ2-1
V gene: TRBV9

CDR3 DNA: TGCAGCGTTGAAGGCCTGTTTAGGGCCGGAGCGGAGACCCAGTACTTC
CDR3 protein: CSVEGLFRAGAETQYF
clone size: many
D gene: .
J gene: TRBJ2-5
V gene: TRBV29-1

CDR3 DNA: TGTGCCAGTCACCCCCTAGGCAGCTCTGGGGCCAACGTCCTGACTTTC
CDR3 protein: CASHPLGSSGANVLTF
clone size: few
D gene: .
J gene: TRBJ2-6
V gene: TRBV7-2

CDR3 DNA: TGTGCCAAGGCAGATTTGAACACTGAAGCTTTCTTT
CDR3 protein: CAKADLNTEAFF
clone size: once
D gene: .
J gene: TRBJ1-1
V gene: TRBV7-9

CDR3 DNA: TGCGCCAGCAGCTTGTCTCCAGGCAGTGCGTTGTTCTTC
CDR3 protein: CASSLSPGSALFF
clone size: many
D gene: .
J gene: TRBJ2-1
V gene: TRBV5-1

CDR3 DNA: TGTGCCAGCAGCAAAACAGCAAACTATGGCTACACCTTC
CDR3 protein: CASSKTANYGYTF
clone size: many
D gene: .
J gene: TRBJ1-2
V gene: TRBV6-1

CDR3 DNA: TGTGCCAGCAACCCGAGCGGGGCCAGCACAGATACGCAGTATTTT
CDR3 protein: CASNPSGASTDTQYF
clone size: few
D gene: TRBD2
J gene: TRBJ2-3
V gene: TRBV6-2/TRBV6-3

CDR3 DNA: TGCAGTGCTAGGGGGAGACTAGAACTAGCCAAAAACATTCAGTACTTC
CDR3 protein: CSARGRLELAKNIQYF
clone size: .
D gene: .
J gene: TRBJ2-4
V gene: TRBV20-1

CDR3 DNA: TGTGCCAGCAGCCGAGACGGGACAGGACCAGGAACTAATGAAAAACTGTTTTTT
CDR3 protein: CASSRDGTGPGTNEKLFF
clone size: many
D gene: TRBD1
J gene: TRBJ1-4
V gene: TRBV5-5

CDR3 DNA: TGTGCCAGCAGCCAAACAGGGTCCGCTGGGGCCAACGTCCTGACTTTC
CDR3 protein: CASSQTGSAGANVLTF
clone size: .
D gene: .
J gene: TRBJ2-6
V gene: TRBV4-2

CDR3 DNA: TGTGCCAGCAGCCGAGAGGGTAGCGGGAGCCAACGCACAGATACGCAGTATTTT
CDR3 protein: CASSREGSGSQRTDTQYF
clone size: .
D gene: TRBD2
J gene: TRBJ2-3
V gene: TRBV7-6

CDR3 DNA: TGTGCCAGCAGCTTGGGTTATAGGGGCGAACCCCTCAACAGTGGTGGCACTGAAGCTTTCTTT
CDR3 protein: CASSLGYRGEPLNSGGTEAFF
clone size: few
D gene: .
J gene: TRBJ1-1
V gene: TRBV5-5

CDR3 DNA: TGTGCCAGTAGTCAATGGGAGAGCAATCAGCCCCAGCATTTT
CDR3 protein: CASSQWESNQPQHF
clone size: few
D gene: .
J gene: TRBJ1-5
V gene: TRBV19

CDR3 DNA: TGTGCCAGCAGCCCCGTCGGGGGTTTCAATGAGCAGTTCTTC
CDR3 protein: CASSPVGGFNEQFF
clone size: many
D gene: .
J gene: TRBJ2-1
V gene: TRBV6-1

CDR3 DNA: TGTGCCAGCAGACAACCCGGGGGGGGCGCTTTCTTT
CDR3 protein: CASRQPGGGAFF
clone size: few
D gene: .
J gene: TRBJ1-1
V gene: TRBV12-3/TRBV12-4

CDR3 DNA: TGCAGTGCTAGAGGCCCAAGGGCCGGGGAGCTGTTTTTT
CDR3 protein: CSARGPRAGELFF
clone size: many
D gene: .
J gene: TRBJ2-2
V gene: TRBV20-1

CDR3 DNA: TGCGCCAGCAGCTTGAGGTCGTGGGGACTAGCGGGAGCTAACTGGTTCTTC
CDR3 protein: CASSLRSWGLAGANWFF
clone size: many
D gene: TRBD2
J gene: TRBJ2-1
V gene: TRBV5-1

CDR3 DNA: TGTGCCAGTGCAGGGCCGGGAGGGTCCTACGAGCAGTACTTC
CDR3 protein: CASAGPGGSYEQYF
clone size: few
D gene: TRBD2
J gene: TRBJ2-7
V gene: TRBV27

CDR3 DNA: TGTGCCAGCAGCTTAGTACTTAGCGGGATCTACGAGCAGTACTTC
CDR3 protein: CASSLVLSGIYEQYF
clone size: .
D gene: TRBD2
J gene: TRBJ2-7
V gene: TRBV7-8

CDR3 DNA: TGTGCCAGTAGTTCCGGACTAGCGAGCACCGGGGAGCTGTTTTTT
CDR3 protein: CASSSGLASTGELFF
clone size: many
D gene: TRBD2
J gene: TRBJ2-2
V gene: TRBV19